The 28 T cell receptor beta chains below come from one sample, sequenced in a study of regulatory and conventional T cells in RAG deficiency. The sorted conventional CD4+ T cells were CD25-low and CD127-high, with genomic DNA sequenced. Sequencing used immunoSEQ multiplex PCR; TCRdb keeps in-frame clones, though not all of them. The repertoire holds under 35,000 clones, with about 76% as singletons. The same data also contributed to another study, on regulatory T cells. That study adds: The PCR used 52 TRBV and 13 TRBJ primers.

Sequenced input: CD4+ effector T cells sorted from blood. The receptors come from a human donor in good health.

This clone was counted between two and nine times. The chain employs TRBV5-4 and TRBJ1-2; tentatively, D is TRBD1 (6 bases). The CDR3 runs 12 residues. Trimming stripped 0 bases from V and 12 bases from J, with 12 bases between. In germline, CDR1 is SGHNT, CDR2 YYREEE (reference sequence). The CDR3 DNA follows: TGTGCCAGCAGCTTGGAGGGGTCAGGGGACACCTTC. It translates to CASSLEGSGDTF.

The chain joins TRBV6-1 to TRBJ1-5; unclear D gene. Germline V CDR1 and CDR2: MNHNS, SASEGT. With 6 bases removed from V and 8 bases from J, the gap between germline ends came to 14 bases. CDR3 length: 13 residues. DNA of the CDR3: TGTGCCAGCAGCACAACTTATCCGGAGCCCCAGCATTTT. Protein: CASSTTYPEPQHF.

The chain couples TRBV6-1 to TRBJ2-7; possible D gene TRBD1, 6 bases. V was clipped by 10 bases and J by 2 bases, with 18 bases between them. Germline V lookup: CDR1 MNHNS, CDR2 SASEGT. CDR3 length equals 14 residues. The CDR3 spells CATNLARTAYEQYF. The CDR3 region has the DNA TGTGCCACAAACCTCGCCAGGACAGCCTACGAGCAGTACTTC.

The chain combines TRBV6-1 with TRBJ1-6; D is unresolved. CDR3 length: 12 residues. Germline V gene lookup returns CDR1 MNHNS and CDR2 SASEGT. Trimming pared 5 bases from V and 13 bases from J, leaving 12 bases between. The CDR3 DNA reads TGTGCCAGCAGTCCCCTTAAAGAGCCCCTCCACTTT. The encoded protein is CASSPLKEPLHF.

This chain joins TRBV9 and TRBJ2-1, with D unresolved. The CDR3 sequence is 15 residues long. Germline CDR1 reads SGDLS; CDR2 reads YYNGEE. V was clipped by 0 bases and J by 3 bases, with 10 bases between them. CDR3 nucleotide sequence: TGTGCCAGCAGCGTAGCTACGGCTAACTACAATGAGCAGTTCTTC. Protein: CASSVATANYNEQFF. Combining the CDR3 with reference TRBV9 and TRBJ2-1 gives the whole variable domain DSGVTQTPKHLITATGQRVTLRCSPRSGDLSVYWYQQSLDQGLQFLIQYYNGEERAKGNILERFSAQQFPDLHSELNLSSLELGDSALYFCASSVATANYNEQFFGPGTRLTVL.

The chain carries TRBV30 and TRBJ1-6, with D maybe TRBD1 (6 bases). Per the germline V gene, CDR1 is GTSNPN and CDR2 is SVGIG (reference sequence). This CDR3 comprises 15 residues. Trimming took 4 bases from V and 9 from J, leaving 19 bases between them. CDR3 region: CAWKKRDTQSSPLHF. The CDR3 DNA sequence: TGTGCCTGGAAGAAACGGGACACGCAGTCTTCACCCCTCCACTTT.

The V call is TRBV6-4, the J call TRBJ1-6, with TRBD1 matching over 8 bases. V shed 6 bases and J 5 bases; nucleotides not matched to a gene: 6. Germline V gene lookup returns CDR1 MRHNA and CDR2 SNTAGT. The CDR3 is 15 amino acids. CDR3 residues: CASRMMDRDNSPLHF. CDR3 sequence (DNA): TGTGCCAGCAGGATGATGGACAGGGATAATTCACCCCTCCACTTT.

This clone was seen just once. The chain's CDR3 is CASSDTDGSYNEQFF. In nucleotides, the CDR3 is TGTGCCAGCAGTGACACGGACGGAAGCTACAATGAGCAGTTCTTC. V gene TRBV6-4 combines with J gene TRBJ2-1, with D uncertain. V was pared by 2 bases and J by 3 bases, with 11 bases between. There are 15 residues in the CDR3. CDR1 MRHNA and CDR2 SNTAGT come from the germline V gene.

This chain connects TRBV5-1 to TRBJ1-6; the match to TRBD1 covers 7 bases. Germline CDR1 is SGHRS and CDR2 is YFSETQ. The CDR3 covers 15 residues. J was trimmed by 6 bases and V by 0 bases; bases with no gene match: 3. The CDR3 DNA follows: TGCGCCAGCAGCTTGGGGGGACAGATTAATTCACCCCTCCACTTT. Its translation: CASSLGGQINSPLHF. The entire variable domain, with the rest obtained from reference TRBV5-1 and TRBJ1-6, is as follows: KAGVTQTPRYLIKTRGQQVTLSCSPISGHRSVSWYQQTPGQGLQFLFEYFSETQRNKGNFPGRFSGRQFSNSRSEMNVSTLELGDSALYLCASSLGGQINSPLHFGNGTRLTVT.

The chain combines TRBV6-5 with TRBJ2-3; TRBD2 is a possible D gene (7 bases). There are 15 residues in the CDR3. V lost 7 bases, J lost 2 bases, and 16 bases lay in between. Per the germline V gene, CDR1 is MNHEY and CDR2 is SVGAGI. This CDR3 is CASTTRGGPTDTQYF. For the CDR3, the DNA is TGTGCCAGCACTACAAGGGGGGGGCCCACAGATACGCAGTATTTT.

V gene TRBV18 combines with J gene TRBJ1-3; D unclear. V shed 2 bases and J shed 0 bases, with 2 bases lying between them. The germline CDR1 and CDR2 sequences are KGHSH and LQKENI. The CDR3 sequence is 13 residues long. The CDR3 DNA sequence: TGTGCCAGCTCACCAAGCTCTGGAAACACCATATATTTT. This translates into CASSPSSGNTIYF. The complete variable domain, with remaining parts taken from reference TRBV18 and TRBJ1-3, reads NAGVMQNPRHLVRRRGQEARLRCSPMKGHSHVYWYRQLPEEGLKFMVYLQKENIIDESGMPKERFSAEFPKEGPSILRIQQVVRGDSAAYFCASSPSSGNTIYFGEGSWLTVV.

This chain connects TRBV6-1 to TRBJ2-5; D ambiguous. Trimming stripped 2 bases from V and 4 bases from J, with 11 bases between. This CDR3 is built from 14 residues. The germline CDR1 and CDR2 sequences are MNHNS and SASEGT. The CDR3 DNA is TGTGCCAGCAGTGAAAAGGGAAACAGAGAGACCCAGTACTTC. Translation: CASSEKGNRETQYF.

The chain couples TRBV6-5 to TRBJ2-7; D possibly corresponds to TRBD1 (6 bases). Trimming pared 8 bases from V and 2 bases from J, leaving 10 bases between. From germline, CDR1 is MNHEY and CDR2 SVGAGI. This CDR3 has 12 amino acids. CDR3 region: CASGTGTYEQYF. In DNA, the CDR3 is TGTGCCAGCGGAACAGGGACCTACGAGCAGTACTTC.

The chain links TRBV21-1 to TRBJ2-1; TRBD2 reflects the table's D call only, with no check against the DNA. TRBV21-1 counts as a pseudogene. The CDR3 loop spans 10 amino acids. The CDR3 DNA sequence: TGTGCCAGCTGCGGATATGAGCAGTTCTTC. Its translation is CASCGYEQFF.

Here the CDR3 reads CASSRNPNANTGELFF. CDR3 DNA: TGCGCCAGCAGCCGGAATCCTAACGCGAACACCGGGGAGCTGTTTTTT. J is TRBJ2-2 and V is TRBV5-1, with no clear D. V lost 4 bases to trimming and J lost 0 bases, with 13 bases between them. The CDR3 is 16 amino acids. Germline V gene sequence: CDR1 SGHRS, CDR2 YFSETQ.

This rearrangement joins TRBV6-1 to TRBJ1-2, with D possibly matching TRBD1 (5 bases). From germline, CDR1 is MNHNS and CDR2 SASEGT. This CDR3 is 11 amino acids long. Trimming cost V 3 bases and J 14 bases, with 13 bases left between them. The CDR3 sequence: CASSEGPAGTF. CDR3 nucleotides: TGTGCCAGCAGTGAGGGACCGGCCGGTACCTTC.

The V and J genes are TRBV28 and TRBJ2-1, with TRBD2 matching 7 bases. The CDR3 totals 15 residues. CDR1 is MDHEN, CDR2 SYDVKM, per germline. The V segment lost 5 bases and the J segment 2 bases; nucleotides outside the gene matches: 6. The CDR3 nucleotides read TGTGCCAGCAGTCTCAGCGGGGCAACCTACAATGAGCAGTTCTTC. Translated, it gives CASSLSGATYNEQFF. Based on the CDR3 plus reference TRBV28 and TRBJ2-1, the full variable domain is DVKVTQSSRYLVKRTGEKVFLECVQDMDHENMFWYRQDPGLGLRLIYFSYDVKMKEKGDIPEGYSVSREKKERFSLILESASTNQTSMYLCASSLSGATYNEQFFGPGTRLTVL.

Only a few counts were recorded for this clone. The chain has TRBV5-1 and TRBJ2-7; 9 nucleotides line up with TRBD1. Germline CDR1 reads SGHRS; CDR2 reads YFSETQ. The trim removed 2 bases at V and 2 bases at J, leaving 2 bases unmatched. The CDR3 extends over 14 amino acids. CDR3: CASSLRQGAYEQYF. The DNA for the CDR3 is TGCGCCAGCAGCTTAAGACAGGGGGCCTACGAGCAGTACTTC.

The chain recombines TRBV18 with TRBJ1-4; 8 nucleotides match TRBD1. V lost 5 bases, J lost 2 bases, and 4 bases stayed unmatched. The CDR3 runs 15 residues. From germline, CDR1 is KGHSH and CDR2 LQKENI. The CDR3, as DNA: TGTGCCAGCTCATCCGGACAGGGTACTAATGAAAAACTGTTTTTT. Amino acid sequence: CASSSGQGTNEKLFF.

The V gene is TRBV28, the J gene TRBJ1-5; D not certain. The CDR3 has 13 residues. V was pared by 3 bases and J by 4 bases, with 7 bases between. The V gene's germline CDR1 is MDHEN and CDR2 SYDVKM. The DNA for the CDR3 is TGTGCCAGCAGTTTGGTTCAGAATCAGCCCCAGCATTTT. It encodes CASSLVQNQPQHF. The variable domain in full, completed from reference TRBV28 and TRBJ1-5, reads DVKVTQSSRYLVKRTGEKVFLECVQDMDHENMFWYRQDPGLGLRLIYFSYDVKMKEKGDIPEGYSVSREKKERFSLILESASTNQTSMYLCASSLVQNQPQHFGDGTRLSIL.

This clone was seen only once. V usage is TRBV6-5 and J usage is TRBJ1-1; 7 bases line up with TRBD1. In germline, CDR1 is MNHEY, CDR2 SVGAGI. CDR3 length equals 15 residues. V lost 6 bases and J lost 2; bases outside the gene matches: 9. CDR3 nucleotide sequence: TGTGCCAGCAGCCGTCAGACAGGGACCAACACTGAAGCTTTCTTT. This codes for CASSRQTGTNTEAFF.

The chain links TRBV18 to TRBJ2-2, with unresolved D. The CDR3 has 14 amino acids. V was shortened by 2 bases and J by 1 base, with 5 bases between the two germline ends. The germline V gene has CDR1 KGHSH and CDR2 LQKENI. The CDR3 DNA follows: TGTGCCAGCTCACCAGCCTTGAACACCGGGGAGCTGTTTTTT. Encoded protein: CASSPALNTGELFF.

The chain uses TRBV19 and TRBJ2-5, with TRBD2 identical over 7 bases. V was pared by 11 bases and J by 2 bases, with 5 bases of the junction left unmatched. From germline, CDR1 is LNHDA and CDR2 SQIVND (reference sequence). This CDR3 is built from 12 residues. DNA of the CDR3: TGTGCCTCGGGGGGATCTCAAGAGACCCAGTACTTC. The encoded protein is CASGGSQETQYF.

V and J are TRBV11-2 and TRBJ2-5; the D gene is possibly TRBD1 (5 bases). V was clipped by 5 bases and J by 3 bases, with 16 bases between them. The CDR3 has 15 residues. CDR1 and CDR2 from the germline V gene are SGHAT and FQNNGV. The DNA for the CDR3 is TGTGCCAGCAGCCCATTTAGGGGTACTGAAGAGACCCAGTACTTC. Residues: CASSPFRGTEETQYF. Variable domain in full (rest from reference TRBV11-2 and TRBJ2-5): EAGVAQSPRYKIIEKRQSVAFWCNPISGHATLYWYQQILGQGPKLLIQFQNNGVVDDSQLPKDRFSAERLKGVDSTLKIQPAKLEDSAVYLCASSPFRGTEETQYFGPGTRLLVL.

The CDR3, as DNA: TGTGCCAGCAGCTCAGACAGGGGGGGATACGAGCAGTACTTC. This encodes CASSSDRGGYEQYF. The chain couples TRBV7-2 to TRBJ2-7, with 9 nucleotides matching TRBD1. J lost 4 bases, V lost 4 bases, and 5 bases had no gene match. The CDR3 spans 14 residues. The germline V gene has CDR1 SGHTA and CDR2 FQGNSA.

This clone was counted a few times. The gene calls are TRBV15 and TRBJ1-2; D remains unclear. The V and J ends lost 1 base and 8 bases respectively, with 8 bases between them. Germline assignment: CDR1 LNHNV and CDR2 YYDKDF (reference sequence). The CDR3 loop spans 12 amino acids. The CDR3 protein is CATSRVGSGYTF. The CDR3 coding sequence is TGTGCCACCAGCAGAGTCGGGTCCGGCTACACCTTC.

This clone has a handful of counts. This rearrangement joins TRBV19 to TRBJ2-4; D is ambiguous. This CDR3 has 14 residues. The V and J ends lost 5 bases and 7 bases respectively, with 15 bases between them. Germline values: CDR1 LNHDA, CDR2 SQIVND (reference sequence). The CDR3 DNA reads TGTGCCAGTAGTCTGCCCTCCCATCGGAACATTCAGTACTTC. Translating it yields CASSLPSHRNIQYF.

The chain recombines TRBV9 with TRBJ1-1; 8 bases are a match to TRBD1. With 4 bases clipped from V and 5 bases from J, the junction kept 4 bases outside the gene matches. The germline gives CDR1 SGDLS, CDR2 YYNGEE. The CDR3 is 13 amino acids. CDR3 sequence (DNA): TGTGCCAGCAGCACCGGACAGGGAACTGAAGCTTTCTTT. Translation gives CASSTGQGTEAFF.